A selection of T cell receptor beta chains follows, all from one sample in a study of cytomegalovirus exposure and HLA in healthy donors. Produced via immunoSEQ multiplex PCR; TCRdb's table is partial and in-frame only. Here the sample spans approximately 170,000 clones, 65% to 85% being singletons. Sequenced input: PBMCs. These TCRs come from a woman aged 40 to 55 in good health and CMV-seropositive. Each CDR3 is given with its conserved first and last residue. D genes are given only for firm matches. Some rows have no size entry. The others give once, few or many, or a class for an expanded clone.

>TRBV5-4|.|.|TRBJ1-3
CASSLDRSGNTIYF
TGTGCCAGCAGCTTGGACAGGTCCGGAAACACCATATATTTT
>TRBV10-1|.|once|TRBJ1-1
CASSAAGIAITEAFF
TGCGCCAGCAGTGCGGCAGGGATTGCGATCACTGAAGCTTTCTTT
>TRBV11-2|.|few|TRBJ1-1
CASSLTAVVNTEAFF
TGTGCCAGCAGCTTAACGGCGGTAGTGAACACTGAAGCTTTCTTT
>TRBV29-1|TRBD2|.|TRBJ2-3
CSVLLGRGTSTDTQYF
TGCAGCGTCTTATTGGGGCGGGGGACTAGCACAGATACGCAGTATTTT
>TRBV2|TRBD1|.|TRBJ1-1
CASRGTGRKDTEAFF
TGTGCCAGCAGAGGGACAGGGAGAAAGGACACTGAAGCTTTCTTT
>TRBV6-1|.|.|TRBJ1-5
CASSEAGGDQPQHF
TGTGCCAGCAGTGAAGCGGGAGGGGATCAGCCCCAGCATTTT
>TRBV15|.|.|TRBJ1-3
CATSRDTYSGNTIYF
TGTGCCACCAGCAGGGACACCTACTCTGGAAACACCATATATTTT
>TRBV6-5|.|.|TRBJ1-3
CASSYSWLGGNTIYF
TGTGCCAGCAGTTACTCATGGTTGGGCGGAAACACCATATATTTT
>TRBV30|.|.|TRBJ1-1
CAWRDVGRTLGAFF
TGTGCCTGGAGGGACGTGGGGCGGACGCTGGGAGCTTTCTTT
>TRBV6-5|.|once|TRBJ2-7
CASSLLAYEQYF
TGTGCCAGCAGCCTTCTAGCTTACGAGCAGTACTTC
>TRBV7-9|TRBD1|.|TRBJ1-1
CASSLGQDRGLWVNTEAFF
TGTGCCAGCAGCTTAGGTCAGGACAGGGGGCTTTGGGTAAACACTGAAGCTTTCTTT
>TRBV7-2|.|.|TRBJ2-7
CASSSRQNYEQYF
TGTGCCAGCAGCTCCCGACAGAACTACGAGCAGTACTTC
>TRBV15|TRBD1|.|TRBJ1-5
CATRTGTAYSNQPQHF
TGTGCCACCAGAACCGGGACAGCTTATAGCAATCAGCCCCAGCATTTT
>TRBV28|TRBD1|.|TRBJ1-2
CASSRMTGGRYGYTF
TGTGCCAGCAGCCGCATGACAGGGGGAAGGTATGGCTACACCTTC